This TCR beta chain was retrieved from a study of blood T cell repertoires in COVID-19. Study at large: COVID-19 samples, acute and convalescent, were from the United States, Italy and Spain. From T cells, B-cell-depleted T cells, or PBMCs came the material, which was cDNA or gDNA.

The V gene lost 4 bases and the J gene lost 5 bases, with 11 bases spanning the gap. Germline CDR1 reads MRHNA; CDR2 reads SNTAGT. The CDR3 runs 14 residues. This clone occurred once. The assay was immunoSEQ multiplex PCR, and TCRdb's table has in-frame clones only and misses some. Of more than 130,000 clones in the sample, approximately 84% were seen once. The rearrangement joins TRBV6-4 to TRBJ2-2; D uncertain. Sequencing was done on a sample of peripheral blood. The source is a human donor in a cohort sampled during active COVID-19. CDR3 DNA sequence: TGTGCCAGCAGTGCGGCGGTCGGAACCGGGGAGCTGTTTTTT. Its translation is CASSAAVGTGELFF.